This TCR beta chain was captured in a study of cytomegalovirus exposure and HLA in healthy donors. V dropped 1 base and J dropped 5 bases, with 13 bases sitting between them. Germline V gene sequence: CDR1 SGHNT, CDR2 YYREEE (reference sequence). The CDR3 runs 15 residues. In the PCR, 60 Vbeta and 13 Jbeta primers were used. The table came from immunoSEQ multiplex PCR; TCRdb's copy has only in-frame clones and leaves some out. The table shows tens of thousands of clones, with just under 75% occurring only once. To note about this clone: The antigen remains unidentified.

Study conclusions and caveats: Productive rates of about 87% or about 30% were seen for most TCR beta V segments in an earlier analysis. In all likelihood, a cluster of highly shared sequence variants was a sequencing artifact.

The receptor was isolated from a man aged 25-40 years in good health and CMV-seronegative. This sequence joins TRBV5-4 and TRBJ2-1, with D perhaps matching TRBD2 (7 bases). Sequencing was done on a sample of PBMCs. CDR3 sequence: CASSLPGGLNNEQFF. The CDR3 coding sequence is TGTGCCAGCAGCTTGCCCGGGGGGCTAAACAATGAGCAGTTCTTC.